The text below deals with one TCR beta chain. Use of 60 Vbeta and 13 Jbeta primers characterized the PCR. Sequenced by immunoSEQ multiplex PCR; TCRdb stores in-frame clones only, minus some. Its table records around 150,000 clones. The data stem from a study of cytomegalovirus exposure and HLA in healthy donors. After removal of 3 bases from V and 6 bases from J, the junction contained 11 bases not matched to a gene. The CDR3 loop spans 15 amino acids. Germline V lookup: CDR1 SGHDT, CDR2 YYEEEE. The specimen sequenced was PBMCs. The receptor's source is a man aged 30 to 45 in good health and CMV-seronegative. The J gene is TRBJ2-7, the V gene TRBV5-6, with 8 bases matching TRBD1. CDR3 in DNA: TGTGCCAGCAGCTCGGGACAGGAGGGGTTCGGCGAGCAGTACTTC. Translated, it gives CASSSGQEGFGEQYF.